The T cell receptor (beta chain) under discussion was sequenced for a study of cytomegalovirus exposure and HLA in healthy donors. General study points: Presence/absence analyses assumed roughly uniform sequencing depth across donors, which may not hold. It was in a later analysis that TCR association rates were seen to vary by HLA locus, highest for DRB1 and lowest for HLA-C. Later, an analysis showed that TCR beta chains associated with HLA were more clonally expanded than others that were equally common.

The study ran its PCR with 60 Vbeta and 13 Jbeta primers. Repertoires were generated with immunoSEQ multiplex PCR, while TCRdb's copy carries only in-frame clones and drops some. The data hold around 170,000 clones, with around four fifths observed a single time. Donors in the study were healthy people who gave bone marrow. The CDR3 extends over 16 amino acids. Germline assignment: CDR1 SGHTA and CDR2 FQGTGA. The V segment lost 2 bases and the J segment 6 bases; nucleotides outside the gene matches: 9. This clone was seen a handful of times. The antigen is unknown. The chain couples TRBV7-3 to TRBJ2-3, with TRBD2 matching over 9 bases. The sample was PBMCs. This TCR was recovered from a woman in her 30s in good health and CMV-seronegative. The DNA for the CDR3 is TGTGCCAGCAGCTTACGAAGCGGGGGGACCGGGGATACGCAGTATTTT. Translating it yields CASSLRSGGTGDTQYF.